This entry lists 10 T cell receptor beta chains sequenced from one sample in a study of OX40 agonist ivuxolimab in advanced cancers. Receptor amplification or capture employed the immunoSEQ multiplex PCR assay. Held by TCRdb, this immuneACCESS table contains in-frame sequences only and omits some clones. Under half of the omission traces to an unresolved V gene where checked; the cause of the rest is unknown. This sample holds tens of thousands of clones; just over 85% were observed only once. 21% of the sample comes from the top ten. The sample consisted of CD4+ or CD8+ T cells sorted from blood, taken in a trial of the OX40 agonist ivuxolimab. The receptor source for this set is an adult with an advanced solid tumor such as melanoma, head and neck, liver or kidney cancer.

The chain carries TRBV10-3 and TRBJ2-1, with a weak D call TRBD1 (5 bases). V was clipped by 4 bases and J by 3 bases, with 7 bases between them. Germline values: CDR1 ENHRY, CDR2 SYGVKD. The CDR3 covers 13 residues. The CDR3 coding sequence is TGTGCCATCAGTGCTGACAGCTACAATGAGCAGTTCTTC. Translated: CAISADSYNEQFF.

This chain links TRBV25-1 with TRBJ1-1, with D perhaps TRBD1 (5 bases). This CDR3 contains 12 residues. Trimming pared 7 bases from V and 5 bases from J, leaving 11 bases between. CDR1 MGHDK and CDR2 SYGVNS come from the germline V gene. As DNA, the CDR3 is TGTGCCAGCAAGGCAGGGTGGACTGAAGCTTTCTTT. This sequence encodes CASKAGWTEAFF.

This chain links TRBV7-3 with TRBJ2-5; D possibly uses TRBD1 or TRBD2 (5 bases each). The germline gives CDR1 SGHTA, CDR2 FQGTGA. Trimming stripped 1 base from V and 11 bases from J, with 11 bases between. CDR3 length: 12 amino acids. The CDR3, as DNA: TGTGCCAGCAGCTTAATTGGGGGAGAGCAGTACTTC. This sequence encodes CASSLIGGEQYF.

This rearrangement joins TRBV4-2 to TRBJ2-1; 9 positions agree with TRBD1. The CDR3 length is 17 residues. The germline V gene encodes CDR1 LGHNA and CDR2 YNFKEQ. Germline trimming cut 4 bases from V and 8 bases from J; bases unmatched to any gene: 15. DNA for the CDR3: TGTGCCAGCAGCCGGGAAGAACCGGGACAGGGTGTACATGAGCAGTTCTTC. Its protein product is CASSREEPGQGVHEQFF.

The V gene is TRBV5-1, the J gene TRBJ1-2; the D is unclear. Trimming pared 4 bases from V and 2 bases from J, leaving 6 bases between. The CDR3 totals 12 residues. CDR1 and CDR2 (germline): SGHRS, YFSETQ. In DNA, the CDR3 is TGCGCCAGCAGCCCCAGAAACTATGGCTACACCTTC. It is translated as CASSPRNYGYTF.

The rearrangement uses TRBV30 and TRBJ1-4; the match to TRBD1 covers 9 bases. The CDR3 totals 14 residues. J was trimmed by 7 bases and V by 2 bases; bases with no gene match: 5. The germline V gene encodes CDR1 GTSNPN and CDR2 SVGIG (reference sequence). CDR3 sequence (DNA): TGTGCCTGGAGTTATACAGGGGGCCCTGAAAAACTGTTTTTT. Amino acids: CAWSYTGGPEKLFF.

V usage is TRBV7-6 and J usage is TRBJ2-7, with D hard to call. This CDR3 region has 17 residues. V dropped 1 base and J dropped 7 bases, with 23 bases sitting between them. The germline V gene encodes CDR1 SGHVS and CDR2 FNYEAQ. The chain's CDR3 is CASSLDPPPSPSSEQYF. The CDR3 nucleotides read TGTGCCAGCAGCTTAGACCCCCCGCCATCCCCGAGTAGTGAGCAGTACTTC.

The chain links TRBV29-1 to TRBJ2-7; D might be TRBD1 (6 bases). CDR1 and CDR2 (germline): SQVTM, ANQGSEA. This CDR3 comprises 12 residues. V lost 1 base and J lost 2, with 6 bases in between. The CDR3 DNA follows: TGCAGCGTTGAAGGGGGGCCCTACGAGCAGTACTTC. This sequence encodes CSVEGGPYEQYF.

Regarding this clone: Its ends do not fully match the called genes, so a read error is possible. This rearrangement joins TRBV5-1 to TRBJ2-5; D may be TRBD1 (6 bases). This CDR3 comprises 15 residues. Looked up from germline, CDR1 is SGHRS and CDR2 is YFSETQ. CDR3 sequence (DNA): TGCGCCGGCAGCTTGGCGGCAGGGACACAAGAGACCCAGTACTTC. Protein product: CAGSLAAGTQETQYF.

This clone turned up a few times. The rearrangement links TRBV7-6 to TRBJ2-1; D remains unclear. Trimming pared 0 bases from V and 8 bases from J, leaving 14 bases between. Per the germline V gene, CDR1 is SGHVS and CDR2 is FNYEAQ. The CDR3 spans 15 residues. Here the CDR3 DNA reads TGTGCCAGCAGCTTAGCCGTGGGTAGCTGGGATGAGCAGTTCTTC. This gives the protein CASSLAVGSWDEQFF.